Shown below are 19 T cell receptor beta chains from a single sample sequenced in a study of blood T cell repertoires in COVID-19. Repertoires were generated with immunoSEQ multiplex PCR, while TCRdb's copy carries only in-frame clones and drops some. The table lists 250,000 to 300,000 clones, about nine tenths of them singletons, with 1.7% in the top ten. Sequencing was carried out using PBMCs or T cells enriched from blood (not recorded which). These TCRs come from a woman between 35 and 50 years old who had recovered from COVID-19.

This chain's CDR3 is CSVEVALAGGPGYEQYF. For the CDR3, the DNA is TGCAGCGTTGAAGTGGCGCTAGCGGGAGGGCCAGGGTACGAGCAGTACTTC. The chain is built from TRBV29-1 and TRBJ2-7; 12 bases are shared with TRBD2. The CDR3 length is 17 residues. The V and J ends lost 1 base and 4 bases, in that order; junction bases with no gene match: 11. Germline V gives CDR1 SQVTM, CDR2 ANQGSEA.

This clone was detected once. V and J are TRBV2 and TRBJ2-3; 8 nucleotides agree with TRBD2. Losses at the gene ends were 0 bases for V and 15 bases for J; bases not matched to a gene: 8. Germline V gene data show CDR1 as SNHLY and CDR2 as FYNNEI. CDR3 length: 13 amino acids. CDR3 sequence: CASSEAPAGGLYF. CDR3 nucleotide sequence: TGTGCCAGCAGTGAAGCGCCGGCGGGGGGCCTCTATTTT.

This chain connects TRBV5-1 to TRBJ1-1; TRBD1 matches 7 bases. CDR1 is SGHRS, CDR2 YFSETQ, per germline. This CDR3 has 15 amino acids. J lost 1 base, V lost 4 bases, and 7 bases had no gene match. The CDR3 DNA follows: TGCGCCAGCAGCGCCCGGGACAGACGGAACACTGAAGCTTTCTTT. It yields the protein CASSARDRRNTEAFF.

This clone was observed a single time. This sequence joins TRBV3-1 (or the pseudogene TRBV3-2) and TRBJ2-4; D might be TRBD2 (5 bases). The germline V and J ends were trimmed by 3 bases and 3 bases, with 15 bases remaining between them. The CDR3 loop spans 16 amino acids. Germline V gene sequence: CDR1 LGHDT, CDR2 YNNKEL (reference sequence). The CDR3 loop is CASSQGVPAGKNIQYF. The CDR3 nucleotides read TGTGCCAGCAGCCAGGGAGTTCCGGCGGGCAAAAACATTCAGTACTTC.

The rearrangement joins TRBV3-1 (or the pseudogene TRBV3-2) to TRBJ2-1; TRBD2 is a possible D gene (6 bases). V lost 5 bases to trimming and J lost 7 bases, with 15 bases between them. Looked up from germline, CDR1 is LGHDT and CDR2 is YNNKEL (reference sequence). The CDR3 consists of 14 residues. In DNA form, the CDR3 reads TGTGCCAGCAGCTTACTTTCCGGGGGAAATGAGCAGTTCTTC. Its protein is CASSLLSGGNEQFF.

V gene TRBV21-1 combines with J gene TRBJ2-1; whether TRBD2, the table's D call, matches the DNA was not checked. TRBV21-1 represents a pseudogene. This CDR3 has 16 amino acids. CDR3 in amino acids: CASSGRRGVAYNEQFF. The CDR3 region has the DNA TGTGCCAGCAGCGGCCGGCGGGGGGTCGCCTACAATGAGCAGTTCTTC.

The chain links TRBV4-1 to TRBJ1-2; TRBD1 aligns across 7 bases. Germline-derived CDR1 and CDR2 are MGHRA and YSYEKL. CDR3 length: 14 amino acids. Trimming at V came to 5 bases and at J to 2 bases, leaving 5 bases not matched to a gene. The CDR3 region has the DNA TGCGCCAGCAGCAGCCGGGACAGCAACTATGGCTACACCTTC. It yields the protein CASSSRDSNYGYTF.

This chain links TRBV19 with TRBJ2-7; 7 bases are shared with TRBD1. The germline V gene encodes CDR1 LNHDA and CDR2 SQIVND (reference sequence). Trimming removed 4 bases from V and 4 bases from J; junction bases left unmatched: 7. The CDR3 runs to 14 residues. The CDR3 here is CASSRQGGGYEQYF. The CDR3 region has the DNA TGTGCCAGTAGTAGACAGGGCGGAGGTTACGAGCAGTACTTC.

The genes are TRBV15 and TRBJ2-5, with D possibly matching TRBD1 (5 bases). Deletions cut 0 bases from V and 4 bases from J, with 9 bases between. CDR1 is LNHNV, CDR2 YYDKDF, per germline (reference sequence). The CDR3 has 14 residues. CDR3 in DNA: TGTGCCACCAGCAGAGATCTGGGGCGAGAGACCCAGTACTTC. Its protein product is CATSRDLGRETQYF.

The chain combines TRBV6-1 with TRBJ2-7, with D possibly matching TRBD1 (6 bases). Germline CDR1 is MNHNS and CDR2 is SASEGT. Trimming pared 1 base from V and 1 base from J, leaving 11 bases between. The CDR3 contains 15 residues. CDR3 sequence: CASSEVVQGSYEQYF. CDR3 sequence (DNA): TGTGCCAGCAGTGAAGTTGTGCAGGGGTCCTACGAGCAGTACTTC.

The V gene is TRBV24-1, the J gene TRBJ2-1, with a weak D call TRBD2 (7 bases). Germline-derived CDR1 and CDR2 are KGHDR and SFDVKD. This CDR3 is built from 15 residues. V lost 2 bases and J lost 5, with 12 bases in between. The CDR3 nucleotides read TGTGCCACCAGTGATTCTCGGGGGGCGAACAATGAGCAGTTCTTC. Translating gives CATSDSRGANNEQFF.

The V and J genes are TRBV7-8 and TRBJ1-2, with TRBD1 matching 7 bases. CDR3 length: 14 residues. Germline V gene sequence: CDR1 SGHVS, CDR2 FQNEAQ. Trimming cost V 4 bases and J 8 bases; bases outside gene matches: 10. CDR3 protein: CASSSTGTLEGYTF. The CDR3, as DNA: TGTGCCAGCAGCTCGACAGGGACACTTGAGGGCTACACCTTC. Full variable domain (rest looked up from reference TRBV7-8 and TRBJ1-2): GAGVSQSPRYKVAKRGQDVALRCDPISGHVSLFWYQQALGQGPEFLTYFQNEAQLDKSGLPSDRFFAERPEGSVSTLKIQRTQQEDSAVYLCASSSTGTLEGYTFGSGTRLTVV.

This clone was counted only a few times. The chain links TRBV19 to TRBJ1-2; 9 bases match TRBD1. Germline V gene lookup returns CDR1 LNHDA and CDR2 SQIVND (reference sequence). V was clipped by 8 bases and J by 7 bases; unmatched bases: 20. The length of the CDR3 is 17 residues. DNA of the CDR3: TGTGCCAGTGGGAACCTCGGGACAGGGAAATTGTTTAGTGGCTACACCTTC. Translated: CASGNLGTGKLFSGYTF.

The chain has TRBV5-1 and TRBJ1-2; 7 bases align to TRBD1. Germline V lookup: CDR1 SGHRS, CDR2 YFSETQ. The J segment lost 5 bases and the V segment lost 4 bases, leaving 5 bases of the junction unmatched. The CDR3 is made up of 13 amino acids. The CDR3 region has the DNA TGCGCCAGCAGCCCCACAGGGGTTTATGGCTACACCTTC. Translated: CASSPTGVYGYTF.

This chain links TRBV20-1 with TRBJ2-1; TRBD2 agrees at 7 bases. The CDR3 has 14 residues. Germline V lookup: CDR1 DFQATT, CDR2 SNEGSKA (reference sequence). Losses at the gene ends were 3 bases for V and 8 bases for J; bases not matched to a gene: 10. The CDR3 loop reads CSASFRERGDEQFF. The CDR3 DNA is TGCAGTGCTAGTTTCAGGGAACGGGGGGATGAGCAGTTCTTC.

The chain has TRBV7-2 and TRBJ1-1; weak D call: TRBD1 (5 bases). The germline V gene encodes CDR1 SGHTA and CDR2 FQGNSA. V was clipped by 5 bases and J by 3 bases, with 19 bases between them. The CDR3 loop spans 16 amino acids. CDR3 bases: TGTGCCAGCAGCCCAGGGAGGGGTAGTTGGGACACTGAAGCTTTCTTT. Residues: CASSPGRGSWDTEAFF.

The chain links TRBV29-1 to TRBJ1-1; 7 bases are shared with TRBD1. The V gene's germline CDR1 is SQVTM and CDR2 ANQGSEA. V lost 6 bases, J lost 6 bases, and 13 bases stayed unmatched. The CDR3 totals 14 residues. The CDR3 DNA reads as TGCAGCGTCTGGGTCGACAGGGCGGGCGCTGAAGCTTTCTTT. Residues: CSVWVDRAGAEAFF. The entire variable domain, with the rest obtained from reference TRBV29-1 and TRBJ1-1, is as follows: SAVISQKPSRDICQRGTSLTIQCQVDSQVTMMFWYRQQPGQSLTLIATANQGSEATYESGFVIDKFPISRPNLTFSTLTVSNMSPEDSSIYLCSVWVDRAGAEAFFGQGTRLTVV.

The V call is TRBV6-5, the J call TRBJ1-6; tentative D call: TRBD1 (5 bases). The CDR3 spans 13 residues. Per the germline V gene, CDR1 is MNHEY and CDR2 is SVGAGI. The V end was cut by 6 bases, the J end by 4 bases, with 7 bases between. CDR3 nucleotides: TGTGCCAGCAGGGGGGGGTATAATTCACCCCTCCACTTT. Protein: CASRGGYNSPLHF.

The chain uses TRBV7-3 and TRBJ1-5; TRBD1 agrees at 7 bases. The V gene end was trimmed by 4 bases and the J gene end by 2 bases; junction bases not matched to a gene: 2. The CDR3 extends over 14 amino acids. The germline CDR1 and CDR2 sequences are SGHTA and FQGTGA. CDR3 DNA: TGTGCCAGCAGCTCTACAGGGGGCAATCAGCCCCAGCATTTT. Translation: CASSSTGGNQPQHF.